The entry that follows covers one T cell receptor beta chain sequence. What it recognizes is unknown. The source of the sample is a study of cytomegalovirus exposure and HLA in healthy donors. About the study: Assignment to the Caucasian-associated ancestry cluster applied to 75% to 85% of the 350 to 500 genotyped donors.

The PCR made use of 60 Vbeta and 13 Jbeta primers. Profiling relied on immunoSEQ multiplex PCR, and the TCRdb table lists in-frame clones only, not all of them. The table lists about 140,000 clones, 70% to 80% of them singletons, with about 3.4% in the top ten. From germline, CDR1 is SGHTA and CDR2 FQGNSA. This CDR3 contains 16 residues. Between the trimmed V and J ends, which lost 1 base and 0 bases, there was a span of 10 bases. Regarding the study as a whole: Later analysis associated a missense DCLRE1C variant with TCR beta V- and J-gene trimming. Relative to the approximately 700-donor mean, N-insertions were reportedly fewer in an Asian-associated ancestry cluster in a later analysis. Being indistinguishable, some V segments were excluded, TRBV6-2 and TRBV6-3 among them.

This rearrangement joins TRBV7-2 to TRBJ1-5, with unresolved D. The sample was PBMCs. The clonotype was recovered from a female donor in good health and CMV-seronegative. This CDR3 reads CASSLGRYYSNQPQHF. In DNA, the CDR3 is TGTGCCAGCAGCTTAGGCAGGTATTATAGCAATCAGCCCCAGCATTTT.